This entry concerns a single T cell receptor (beta chain). No antigen is known for it. These data are taken from a study of T cell responses to AZD1222 COVID-19 vaccine. Germline V gene data show CDR1 as DFQATT and CDR2 as SNEGSKA (reference sequence). V lost 6 bases and J 4 bases, leaving 9 bases between the germline ends. The CDR3 loop spans 11 amino acids. Whole-study findings and limits: Spike regions recognized by vaccine-associated CD4 TCRs spanned the protein, led by 160-218 and 743-854. Within unmutated variant regions lay the reported targets of nearly half of spike-specific TCRs. Donors skewed white British and female; clonal diversity was possibly underestimated.

The method was immunoSEQ multiplex PCR; TCRdb's version includes in-frame clones alone and lacks a portion of them. The data show about 64,000 clones, over 70% seen once. The chain combines TRBV20-1 with TRBJ1-2, with D perhaps matching TRBD1 (5 bases). The origin of this receptor is an adult who received the AZD1222 COVID-19 vaccine. The specimen comprised peripheral blood, sampled 28 days after the second AZD1222 dose. DNA of the CDR3: TGCAGTGCCCCGGGGGGCTATGGCTACACCTTC. Translation gives CSAPGGYGYTF.